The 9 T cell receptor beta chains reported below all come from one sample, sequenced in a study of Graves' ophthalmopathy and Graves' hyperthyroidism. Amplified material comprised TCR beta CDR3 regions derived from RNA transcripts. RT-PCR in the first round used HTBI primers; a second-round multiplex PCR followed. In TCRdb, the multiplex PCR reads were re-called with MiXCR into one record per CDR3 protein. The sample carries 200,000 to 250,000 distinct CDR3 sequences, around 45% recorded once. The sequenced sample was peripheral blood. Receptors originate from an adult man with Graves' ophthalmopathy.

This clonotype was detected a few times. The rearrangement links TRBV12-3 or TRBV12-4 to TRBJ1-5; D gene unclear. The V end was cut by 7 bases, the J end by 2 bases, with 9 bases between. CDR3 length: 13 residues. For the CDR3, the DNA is TGTGCCAGCATCGGGCAGGGCAATCAGCCCCAGCATTTT. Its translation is CASIGQGNQPQHF.

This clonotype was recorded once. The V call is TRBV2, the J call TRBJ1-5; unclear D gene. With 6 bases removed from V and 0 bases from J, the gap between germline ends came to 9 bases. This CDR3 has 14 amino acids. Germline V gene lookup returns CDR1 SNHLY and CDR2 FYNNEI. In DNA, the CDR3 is TGTGCCAGCAGCGGAATTCATAGCAATCAGCCCCAGCATTTT. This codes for CASSGIHSNQPQHF.

The CDR3 loop is CSVEGGGEAFF. CDR3 coding DNA: TGCAGCGTTGAGGGCGGAGGTGAAGCTTTCTTT. V is TRBV29-1 and J is TRBJ1-1, with D unclear. V lost 3 bases and J lost 7, with 9 bases in between. The CDR3 has 11 residues. Germline V CDR1 and CDR2: SQVTM, ANQGSEA. Together with reference TRBV29-1 and TRBJ1-1, the CDR3 gives the full variable domain: SAVISQKPSRDICQRGTSLTIQCQVDSQVTMMFWYRQQPGQSLTLIATANQGSEATYESGFVIDKFPISRPNLTFSTLTVSNMSPEDSSIYLCSVEGGGEAFFGQGTRLTVV.

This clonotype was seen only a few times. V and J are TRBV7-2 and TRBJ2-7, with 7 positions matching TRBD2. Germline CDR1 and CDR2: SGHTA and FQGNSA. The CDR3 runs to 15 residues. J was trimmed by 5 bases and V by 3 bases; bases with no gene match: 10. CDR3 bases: TGTGCCAGCAGCTTGGTGGCGAGCGGGGTCGACGAGCAGTACTTC. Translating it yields CASSLVASGVDEQYF.

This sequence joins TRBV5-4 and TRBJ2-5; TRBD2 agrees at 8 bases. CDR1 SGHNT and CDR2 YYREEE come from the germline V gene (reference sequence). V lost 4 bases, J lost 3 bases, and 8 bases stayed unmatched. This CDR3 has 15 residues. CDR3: CASSLRGGFEETQYF. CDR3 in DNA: TGTGCCAGCAGCCTACGGGGGGGCTTTGAAGAGACCCAGTACTTC.

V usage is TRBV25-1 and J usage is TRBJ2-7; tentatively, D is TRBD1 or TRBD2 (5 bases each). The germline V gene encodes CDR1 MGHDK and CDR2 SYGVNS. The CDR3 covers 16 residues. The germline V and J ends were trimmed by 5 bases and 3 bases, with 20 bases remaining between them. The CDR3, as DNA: TGTGCCAGCAGTTACTCGGACCGGGACCGGATCTACGAGCAGTACTTC. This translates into CASSYSDRDRIYEQYF.

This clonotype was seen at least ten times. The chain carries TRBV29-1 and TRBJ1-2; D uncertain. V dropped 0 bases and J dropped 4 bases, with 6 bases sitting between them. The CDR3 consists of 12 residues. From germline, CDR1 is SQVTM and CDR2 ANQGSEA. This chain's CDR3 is CSVEDAVYGYTF. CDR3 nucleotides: TGCAGCGTTGAAGACGCAGTCTATGGCTACACCTTC.

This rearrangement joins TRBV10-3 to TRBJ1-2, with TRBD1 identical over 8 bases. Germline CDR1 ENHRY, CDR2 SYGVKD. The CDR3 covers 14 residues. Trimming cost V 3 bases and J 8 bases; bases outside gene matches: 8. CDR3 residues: CAISEDGTGWGYTF. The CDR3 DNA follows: TGTGCCATCAGTGAAGATGGGACAGGATGGGGCTACACCTTC.

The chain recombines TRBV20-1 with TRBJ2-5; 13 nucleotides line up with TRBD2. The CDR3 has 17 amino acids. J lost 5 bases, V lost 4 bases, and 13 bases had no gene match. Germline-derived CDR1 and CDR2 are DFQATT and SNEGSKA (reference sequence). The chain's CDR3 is CSAMGAGTSGEGETQYF. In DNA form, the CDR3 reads TGCAGTGCTATGGGGGCCGGGACTAGCGGGGAGGGGGAGACCCAGTACTTC.